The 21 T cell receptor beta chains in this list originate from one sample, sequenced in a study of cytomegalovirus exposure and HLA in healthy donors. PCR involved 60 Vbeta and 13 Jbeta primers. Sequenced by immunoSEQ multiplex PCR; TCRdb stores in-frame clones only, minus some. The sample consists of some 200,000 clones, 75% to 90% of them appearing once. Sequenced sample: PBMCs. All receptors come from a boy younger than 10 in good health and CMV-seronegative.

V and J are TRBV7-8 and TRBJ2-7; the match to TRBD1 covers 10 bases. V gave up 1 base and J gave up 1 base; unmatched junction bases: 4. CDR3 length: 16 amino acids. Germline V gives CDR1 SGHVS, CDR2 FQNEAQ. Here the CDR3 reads CASSLGWGQGSYEQYF. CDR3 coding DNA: TGTGCCAGCAGCTTAGGGTGGGGACAGGGGTCCTACGAGCAGTACTTC.

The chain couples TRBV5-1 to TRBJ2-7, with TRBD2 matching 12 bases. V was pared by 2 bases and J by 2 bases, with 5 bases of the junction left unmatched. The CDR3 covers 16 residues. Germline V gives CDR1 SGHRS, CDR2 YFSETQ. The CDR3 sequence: CASSFASGRAAYEQYF. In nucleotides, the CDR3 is TGCGCCAGCAGCTTTGCTAGCGGGAGGGCAGCCTACGAGCAGTACTTC.

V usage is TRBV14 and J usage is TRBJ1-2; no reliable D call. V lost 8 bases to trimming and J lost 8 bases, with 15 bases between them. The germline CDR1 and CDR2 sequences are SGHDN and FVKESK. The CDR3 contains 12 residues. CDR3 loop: CASATAAGGYTF. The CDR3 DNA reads TGTGCCAGCGCAACAGCAGCCGGAGGCTACACCTTC.

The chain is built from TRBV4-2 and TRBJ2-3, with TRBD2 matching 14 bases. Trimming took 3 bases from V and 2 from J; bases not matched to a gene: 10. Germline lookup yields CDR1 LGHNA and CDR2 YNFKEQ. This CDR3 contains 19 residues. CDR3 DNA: TGTGCCAGCAGCCAGACCGGACTAGCGGGGGGCTTAATCACAGATACGCAGTATTTT. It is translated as CASSQTGLAGGLITDTQYF.

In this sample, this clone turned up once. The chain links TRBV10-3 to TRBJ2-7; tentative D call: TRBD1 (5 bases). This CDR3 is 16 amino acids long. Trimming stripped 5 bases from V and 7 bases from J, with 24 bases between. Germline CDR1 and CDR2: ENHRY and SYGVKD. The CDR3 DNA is TGTGCCATCAGTATACCCGGAAAAGGGGCCTGGTGGGAGCAGTACTTC. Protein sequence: CAISIPGKGAWWEQYF.

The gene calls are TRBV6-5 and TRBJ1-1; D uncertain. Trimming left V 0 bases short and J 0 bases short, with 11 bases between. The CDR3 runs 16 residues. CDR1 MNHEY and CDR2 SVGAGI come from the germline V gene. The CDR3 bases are TGTGCCAGCAGTTACTCGGTCGCACGGTTGAACACTGAAGCTTTCTTT. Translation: CASSYSVARLNTEAFF.

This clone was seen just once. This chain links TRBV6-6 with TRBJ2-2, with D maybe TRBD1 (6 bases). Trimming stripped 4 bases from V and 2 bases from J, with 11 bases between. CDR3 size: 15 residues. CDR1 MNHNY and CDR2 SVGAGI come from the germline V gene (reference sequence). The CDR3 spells CASSSGTRNTGELFF. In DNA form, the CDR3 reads TGTGCCAGCAGTTCTGGGACAAGAAACACCGGGGAGCTGTTTTTT.

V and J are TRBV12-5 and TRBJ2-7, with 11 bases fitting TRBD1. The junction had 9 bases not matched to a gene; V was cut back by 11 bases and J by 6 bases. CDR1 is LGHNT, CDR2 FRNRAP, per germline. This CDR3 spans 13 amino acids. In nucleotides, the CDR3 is TGTGCTGGGGCAAGGACAGGGGGCAGCGAGCAGTACTTC. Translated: CAGARTGGSEQYF.

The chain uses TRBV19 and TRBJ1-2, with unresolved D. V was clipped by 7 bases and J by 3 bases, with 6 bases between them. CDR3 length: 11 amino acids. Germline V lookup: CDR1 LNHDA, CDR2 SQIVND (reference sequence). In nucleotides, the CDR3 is TGTGCCAGTACCCGCGACTATGGCTACACCTTC. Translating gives CASTRDYGYTF.

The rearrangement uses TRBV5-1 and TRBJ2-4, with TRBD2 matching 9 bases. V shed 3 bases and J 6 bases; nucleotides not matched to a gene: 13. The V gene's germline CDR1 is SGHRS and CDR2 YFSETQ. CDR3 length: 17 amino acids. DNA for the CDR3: TGCGCCAGCAGCTCAAAGGAAGCGGGGGGCGCGGGAAACATTCAGTACTTC. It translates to CASSSKEAGGAGNIQYF. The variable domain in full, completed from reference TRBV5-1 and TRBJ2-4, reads KAGVTQTPRYLIKTRGQQVTLSCSPISGHRSVSWYQQTPGQGLQFLFEYFSETQRNKGNFPGRFSGRQFSNSRSEMNVSTLELGDSALYLCASSSKEAGGAGNIQYFGAGTRLSVL.

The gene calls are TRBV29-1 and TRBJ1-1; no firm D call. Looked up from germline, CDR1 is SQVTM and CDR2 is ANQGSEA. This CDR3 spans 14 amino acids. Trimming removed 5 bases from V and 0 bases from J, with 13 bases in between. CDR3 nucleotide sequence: TGCAGCGTTAAATGGTCCGGGTTGAACACTGAAGCTTTCTTT. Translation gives CSVKWSGLNTEAFF.

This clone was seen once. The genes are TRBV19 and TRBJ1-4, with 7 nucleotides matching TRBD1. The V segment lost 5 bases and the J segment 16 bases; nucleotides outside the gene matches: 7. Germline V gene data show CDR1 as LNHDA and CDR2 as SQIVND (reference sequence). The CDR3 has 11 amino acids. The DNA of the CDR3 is TGTGCCAGTAGTGACGAGCGACAGGGGTTTTTT. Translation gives CASSDERQGFF. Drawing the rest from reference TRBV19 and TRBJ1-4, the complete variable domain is DGGITQSPKYLFRKEGQNVTLSCEQNLNHDAMYWYRQDPGQGLRLIYYSQIVNDFQKGDIAEGYSVSREKKESFPLTVTSAQKNPTAFYLCASSDERQGFFGSGTQLSVL.

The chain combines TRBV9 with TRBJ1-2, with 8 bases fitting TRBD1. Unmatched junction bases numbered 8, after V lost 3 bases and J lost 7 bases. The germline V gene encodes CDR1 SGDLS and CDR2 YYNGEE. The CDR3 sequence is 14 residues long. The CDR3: CASSAGQGGSGYTF. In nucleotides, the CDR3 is TGTGCCAGCAGCGCCGGACAGGGAGGGTCTGGCTACACCTTC.

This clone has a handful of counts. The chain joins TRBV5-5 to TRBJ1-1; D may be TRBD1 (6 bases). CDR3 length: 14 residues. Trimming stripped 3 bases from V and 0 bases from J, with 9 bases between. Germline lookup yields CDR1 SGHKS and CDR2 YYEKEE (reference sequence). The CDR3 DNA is TGTGCCAGCAGCTGGGGGGGGCTGAACACTGAAGCTTTCTTT. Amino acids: CASSWGGLNTEAFF.

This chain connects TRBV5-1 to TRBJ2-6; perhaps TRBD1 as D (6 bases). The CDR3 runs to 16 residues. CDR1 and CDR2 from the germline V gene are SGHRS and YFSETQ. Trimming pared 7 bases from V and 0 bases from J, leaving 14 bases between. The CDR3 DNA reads TGCGCCAGCCGAGATAACAGGGCCTCTGGGGCCAACGTCCTGACTTTC. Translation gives CASRDNRASGANVLTF.

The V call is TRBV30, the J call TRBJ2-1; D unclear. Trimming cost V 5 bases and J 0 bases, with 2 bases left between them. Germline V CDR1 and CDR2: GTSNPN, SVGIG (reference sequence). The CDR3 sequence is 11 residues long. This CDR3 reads CAWYSYNEQFF. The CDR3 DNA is TGTGCCTGGTACTCCTACAATGAGCAGTTCTTC.

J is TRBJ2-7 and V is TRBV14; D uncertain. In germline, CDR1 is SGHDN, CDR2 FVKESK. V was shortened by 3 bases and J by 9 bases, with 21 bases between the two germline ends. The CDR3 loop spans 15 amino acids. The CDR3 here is CASSQTPDGGVGQYF. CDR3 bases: TGTGCCAGCAGCCAGACCCCAGACGGCGGTGTCGGGCAGTACTTC.

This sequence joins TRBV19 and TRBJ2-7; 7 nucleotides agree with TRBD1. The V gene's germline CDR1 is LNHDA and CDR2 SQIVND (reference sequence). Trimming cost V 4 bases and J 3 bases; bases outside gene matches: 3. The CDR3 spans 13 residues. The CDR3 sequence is CASSTRDSYEQYF. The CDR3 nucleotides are TGTGCCAGTAGTACCCGGGACAGCTACGAGCAGTACTTC.

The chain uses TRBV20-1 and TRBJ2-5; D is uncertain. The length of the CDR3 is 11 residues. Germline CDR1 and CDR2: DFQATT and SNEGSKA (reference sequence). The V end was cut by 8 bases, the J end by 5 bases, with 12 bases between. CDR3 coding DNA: TGCAGTTTAGGAGTTCCGGAGACCCAGTACTTC. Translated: CSLGVPETQYF.

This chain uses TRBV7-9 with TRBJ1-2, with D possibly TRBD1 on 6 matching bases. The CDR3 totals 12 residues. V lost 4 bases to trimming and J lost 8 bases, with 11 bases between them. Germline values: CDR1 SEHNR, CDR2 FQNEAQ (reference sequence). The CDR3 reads CASSSGTWGYTF. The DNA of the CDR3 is TGTGCCAGCAGCTCCGGGACATGGGGCTACACCTTC.

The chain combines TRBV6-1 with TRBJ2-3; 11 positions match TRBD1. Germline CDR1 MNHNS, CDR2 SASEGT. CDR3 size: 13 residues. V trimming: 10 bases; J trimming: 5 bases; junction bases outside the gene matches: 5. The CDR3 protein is CAIRTGGVDTQYF. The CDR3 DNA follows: TGTGCCATCCGGACAGGGGGCGTAGATACGCAGTATTTT.